This T cell receptor (beta chain) comes out of a study of CD8+CD57+ T cells in acquired aplastic anemia. Overall study: Mean DNA quantity obtained from sorted CD4+ and CD8+ cells was about 3 ug. Healthy donors gave approximately 9.8 million reads on average for CD4+ cells. Study results and limitations: Around 27 CD8+ CDR3 sequences occurred in both the patients and the controls.

CDR1 and CDR2 from the germline V gene are SEHNR and FQNEAQ (reference sequence). The CDR3 sequence is 11 residues long. V lost 1 base and J 8 bases, leaving 5 bases between the germline ends. As to this clonotype: Its antigen is currently unknown.

CDR3 and TCR beta VDJ profiling relied on a genomic DNA template. From the reads, TCRdb called clonotypes with MiXCR, one entry per CDR3 protein. The sample shows about 190,000 distinct CDR3 sequences, roughly half of them seen only once. The clonotype originates from a human donor in good health, serving as a control. This chain links TRBV7-9 with TRBJ1-2, with no clear D. The specimen was sorted CD4+, CD8+, or CD8+CD57+ T cells (not recorded which) from PBMCs. In DNA form, the CDR3 reads TGTGCCAGCAGCTTAGACGTCGGCTACACCTTC. This codes for CASSLDVGYTF.